This T cell receptor (beta chain) was sequenced during a study of vaccination effects on CD4 cells after COVID-19. ViraFEST used viral peptide pools to expand antigen-specific CD4+ T cells before sequencing. Subsequent to a culture period of about ten days, CD4+ T cells were isolated. According to the study, vaccine recipients showed no prior SARS-CoV-2 infection and negative nucleocapsid antibodies. Researchers swapped half the medium for IL-2 medium on both days 3 and 7. Repertoires were generated with immunoSEQ multiplex PCR, while TCRdb's copy carries only in-frame clones and drops some. The sample has about 79,000 clones, around four fifths seen once; the top ten hold approximately 1.7%. Study-level results: Researchers reported few convalescent patients and no early post-infection timepoints in the study. In vaccinees who were healthy, merely 1 out of 255 vaccine-induced clones cross-reacted with common cold coronaviruses.

The germline V and J ends were trimmed by 4 bases and 2 bases, with 11 bases remaining between them. The CDR3 sequence is 14 residues long. Germline V lookup: CDR1 LNHDA, CDR2 SQIVND (reference sequence). Comments on this clone: Its antigen is undetermined.

The chain is built from TRBV19 and TRBJ2-5; no clear D. This clonotype was obtained from a human donor who received a COVID-19 vaccine. The sequenced sample was CD4+ T cells from PBMCs cultured with HCoV-229E spike peptides, obtained before COVID-19 vaccination. Here the CDR3 DNA reads TGTGCCAGTAGTACAAGACTCACGCAAGAGACCCAGTACTTC. Its protein is CASSTRLTQETQYF.